Below are 26 T cell receptor beta chains sequenced from a single sample in a study of cytomegalovirus exposure and HLA in healthy donors. PCR used 60 Vbeta primers and 13 Jbeta primers. The protocol was immunoSEQ multiplex PCR, while the TCRdb copy is restricted to in-frame clones and leaves out a portion. The sample gives 120,000 or so clones, under 85% of which show up once; 6.2% is in the top ten. The sample consisted of PBMCs. The receptors originated from a man aged 25 to 40 in good health and CMV-seropositive.

V gene TRBV18 combines with J gene TRBJ1-1; TRBD1 is a possible D gene (5 bases). V dropped 3 bases and J dropped 0 bases, with 11 bases sitting between them. The germline V gene has CDR1 KGHSH and CDR2 LQKENI. The CDR3 covers 15 residues. Here the CDR3 reads CASSPPAGLNTEAFF. The CDR3 region has the DNA TGTGCCAGCTCACCTCCGGCGGGGCTGAACACTGAAGCTTTCTTT.

DNA of the CDR3: TGTGCCAGCAGCTTGCAACTAGCGGGGTTTTGGTTCTTC. Translation: CASSLQLAGFWFF. The V gene is TRBV5-6, the J gene TRBJ2-1, with 10 bases identical to TRBD2. CDR3 size: 13 residues. CDR1 is SGHDT, CDR2 YYEEEE, per germline. J gave up 15 bases and V 1 base, and 7 bases lay outside the gene matches.

The V gene is TRBV5-1, the J gene TRBJ2-7, with 8 bases matching TRBD1. The CDR3 spans 18 residues. V was clipped by 4 bases and J by 2 bases; unmatched bases: 17. The germline gives CDR1 SGHRS, CDR2 YFSETQ. The DNA of the CDR3 is TGCGCCAGCAGCCAAGGCTTTCGGGGACAGGAGACGACCTACGAGCAGTACTTC. It codes for CASSQGFRGQETTYEQYF.

The rearrangement uses TRBV18 and TRBJ2-7, with a tentative D call TRBD2 (6 bases). This CDR3 is 14 amino acids long. From germline, CDR1 is KGHSH and CDR2 LQKENI. V was trimmed by 2 bases and J by 1 base, leaving 9 bases between them. The CDR3 protein is CASSPGGSSYEQYF. The CDR3 coding sequence is TGTGCCAGCTCACCAGGGGGGTCTTCCTACGAGCAGTACTTC.

The chain is built from TRBV5-6 and TRBJ1-6; the match to TRBD1 covers 9 bases. Germline V lookup: CDR1 SGHDT, CDR2 YYEEEE. The CDR3 sequence is 16 residues long. V was pared by 2 bases and J by 4 bases, with 4 bases of the junction left unmatched. The CDR3 is CASSFSGQGYNSPLHF. DNA for the CDR3: TGTGCCAGCAGCTTTTCGGGACAGGGATATAATTCACCCCTCCACTTT.

V is TRBV30 and J is TRBJ2-2; 7 bases fit TRBD1. The germline V gene has CDR1 GTSNPN and CDR2 SVGIG (reference sequence). V dropped 4 bases and J dropped 3; count of bases not matched to a gene: 5. The CDR3 consists of 14 residues. This CDR3 is CAWTGDSYTGELFF. The CDR3 DNA is TGTGCCTGGACTGGGGACAGTTACACCGGGGAGCTGTTTTTT.

The rearrangement uses TRBV4-3 and TRBJ2-1; D possibly corresponds to TRBD2 (6 bases). The CDR3 runs 15 residues. V lost 1 base and J lost 8, with 15 bases in between. Looked up from germline, CDR1 is LGHNA and CDR2 is YSLEER. The CDR3, as DNA: TGCGCCAGCAGCCAAGCGGAGGGGTTTGGCCATGAGCAGTTCTTC. This codes for CASSQAEGFGHEQFF.

This clone appeared once. This rearrangement joins TRBV2 to TRBJ1-2, with 8 positions matching TRBD1. The V gene's germline CDR1 is SNHLY and CDR2 FYNNEI. The V gene end was trimmed by 4 bases and the J gene end by 3 bases; junction bases not matched to a gene: 7. The CDR3 extends over 15 amino acids. CDR3 coding DNA: TGTGCCAGCAGTGGTCAGGGGGCTTTCGACTATGGCTACACCTTC. This encodes CASSGQGAFDYGYTF.

This clone showed up just once. The rearrangement links TRBV6-5 to TRBJ1-2; D gene ambiguous. The CDR3 is 13 amino acids. V lost 5 bases, J lost 5 bases, and 12 bases lay in between. Germline assignment: CDR1 MNHEY and CDR2 SVGAGI. CDR3 loop: CASSLDPRYGYTF. As DNA, the CDR3 is TGTGCCAGCAGTCTAGACCCTCGGTATGGCTACACCTTC.

The chain has TRBV9 and TRBJ2-1, with 10 bases identical to TRBD2. This CDR3 has 16 amino acids. Germline V gene lookup returns CDR1 SGDLS and CDR2 YYNGEE. V shed 1 base and J 7 bases; nucleotides not matched to a gene: 8. Written as DNA, the CDR3 is TGTGCCAGCAGCGTAAGTTGGGCTAGCGGGGGAAATGAGCAGTTCTTC. Protein: CASSVSWASGGNEQFF.

This clone has a single count. The chain recombines TRBV5-1 with TRBJ2-7, with TRBD1 matching 10 bases. The junction had 10 bases not matched to a gene; V was cut back by 3 bases and J by 4 bases. The germline V gene encodes CDR1 SGHRS and CDR2 YFSETQ. The CDR3 is 16 residues long. This CDR3 reads CASSWDLTGGMYEQYF. The DNA of the CDR3 is TGCGCCAGCAGCTGGGACCTGACAGGGGGCATGTACGAGCAGTACTTC. Looking up the rest from reference TRBV5-1 and TRBJ2-7 gives the full variable domain: KAGVTQTPRYLIKTRGQQVTLSCSPISGHRSVSWYQQTPGQGLQFLFEYFSETQRNKGNFPGRFSGRQFSNSRSEMNVSTLELGDSALYLCASSWDLTGGMYEQYFGPGTRLTVT.

The chain carries TRBV27 and TRBJ2-7; tentatively, D is TRBD2 (6 bases). Germline-derived CDR1 and CDR2 are MNHEY and SMNVEV (reference sequence). The CDR3 extends over 14 amino acids. The V and J ends lost 5 bases and 2 bases respectively, with 13 bases between them. CDR3 amino acids: CASSPRDPTYEQYF. In DNA form, the CDR3 reads TGTGCCAGCAGTCCGCGGGACCCAACCTACGAGCAGTACTTC.

The CDR3 is CASSLGIGGVADTQYF. For the CDR3, the DNA is TGTGCCAGCAGCTTAGGGATCGGGGGGGTGGCAGATACGCAGTATTTT. The chain links TRBV7-2 to TRBJ2-3; 8 nucleotides agree with TRBD2. This CDR3 contains 16 residues. The V gene's germline CDR1 is SGHTA and CDR2 FQGNSA. Trimming at V came to 1 base and at J to 4 bases, leaving 7 bases not matched to a gene.

This rearrangement joins TRBV4-1 to TRBJ2-5; possibly TRBD1 for D (5 bases). V was shortened by 3 bases and J by 0 bases, with 11 bases between the two germline ends. Germline CDR1 is MGHRA and CDR2 is YSYEKL. The CDR3 totals 15 residues. In nucleotides, the CDR3 is TGCGCCAGCAGCCACCCTGACAGAAACCAAGAGACCCAGTACTTC. Encoded protein: CASSHPDRNQETQYF.

The rearrangement uses TRBV25-1 and TRBJ2-4; 8 positions match TRBD2. The length of the CDR3 is 16 residues. The V gene end was trimmed by 4 bases and the J gene end by 8 bases; junction bases not matched to a gene: 13. CDR1 is MGHDK, CDR2 SYGVNS, per germline. The CDR3 DNA is TGTGCCAGCAGTGCTTCACGGGGGGGGCCTGGTGACATTCAGTACTTC. Its protein is CASSASRGGPGDIQYF.

In this sample, this clone turned up once. The chain has TRBV4-1 and TRBJ1-1; D unclear. The CDR3 runs to 14 residues. The ends were cut back, 0 bases at V and 5 bases at J, with 10 bases in the middle. The germline gives CDR1 MGHRA, CDR2 YSYEKL. CDR3 nucleotide sequence: TGCGCCAGCAGCCAAGATCTGCGGAGAACTGAAGCTTTCTTT. It specifies CASSQDLRRTEAFF.

This chain connects TRBV19 to TRBJ2-7; 9 bases line up with TRBD1. Germline CDR1 and CDR2: LNHDA and SQIVND (reference sequence). Trimming removed 1 base from V and 0 bases from J; junction bases left unmatched: 4. This CDR3 is 16 amino acids long. CDR3 residues: CASSIGGQGYSYEQYF. The CDR3 nucleotides are TGTGCCAGTAGTATAGGCGGACAGGGGTACTCCTACGAGCAGTACTTC.

The chain joins TRBV7-3 to TRBJ2-3; TRBD2 matches at 8 bases. Germline lookup yields CDR1 SGHTA and CDR2 FQGTGA. The ends lost 2 bases at V and 6 bases at J; junction bases unmatched: 16. This CDR3 has 18 amino acids. CDR3 in DNA: TGTGCCAGCAGCTTATCCGCCCCTACTAGCGGTTCCCCCGATACGCAGTATTTT. This gives the protein CASSLSAPTSGSPDTQYF.

This clone has only a few counts. V usage is TRBV5-5 and J usage is TRBJ1-4; D gene unclear. CDR3 length: 12 residues. CDR1 is SGHKS, CDR2 YYEKEE, per germline (reference sequence). V lost 1 base to trimming and J lost 8 bases, with 6 bases between them. This chain's CDR3 is CASSLWAEKLFF. In nucleotides, the CDR3 is TGTGCCAGCAGCTTGTGGGCAGAAAAACTGTTTTTT.

This clone was counted a few times. The chain joins TRBV6-1 to TRBJ2-1; 12 positions agree with TRBD2. The V and J ends lost 5 bases and 6 bases, in that order; junction bases with no gene match: 5. Germline CDR1 and CDR2: MNHNS and SASEGT. CDR3 size: 15 residues. The CDR3 sequence is CASSPRTSGINEQFF. For the CDR3, the DNA is TGTGCCAGCAGTCCCCGGACTAGCGGGATCAATGAGCAGTTCTTC.

The chain uses TRBV7-2 and TRBJ2-3; TRBD2 matches at 11 bases. The CDR3 loop spans 15 amino acids. The ends lost 5 bases at V and 6 bases at J; junction bases unmatched: 7. CDR1 SGHTA and CDR2 FQGNSA come from the germline V gene. The DNA of the CDR3 is TGTGCCAGCAGCAGTCTAGCGGGGGGAGGGGATACGCAGTATTTT. This translates into CASSSLAGGGDTQYF.

The J gene is TRBJ1-2, the V gene TRBV28, with TRBD1 as a possible D gene (6 bases). V was trimmed by 4 bases and J by 5 bases, leaving 20 bases between them. The CDR3 spans 16 residues. Germline V lookup: CDR1 MDHEN, CDR2 SYDVKM. CDR3 sequence reads: CASSSEMALRGYGYTF. CDR3 coding DNA: TGTGCCAGCAGTTCGGAGATGGCACTGAGGGGGTATGGCTACACCTTC.

This rearrangement joins TRBV6-5 to TRBJ1-2, with 7 bases aligning to TRBD1. There are 14 residues in the CDR3. Trimming at V came to 2 bases and at J to 3 bases, leaving 3 bases not matched to a gene. Per germline, CDR1 MNHEY and CDR2 SVGAGI. The CDR3 spells CASSYPDRDYGYTF. The CDR3 coding sequence is TGTGCCAGCAGTTACCCCGACAGGGACTATGGCTACACCTTC.

V gene TRBV4-1 combines with J gene TRBJ2-2; the D gene is possibly TRBD1 (5 bases). The CDR3 contains 13 residues. V gave up 9 bases and J gave up 1 base, with 9 bases separating them. Germline values: CDR1 MGHRA, CDR2 YSYEKL. In DNA form, the CDR3 reads TGCGCCAGTGAAGACAGGAACACCGGGGAGCTGTTTTTT. Its protein is CASEDRNTGELFF.

This clone showed up just a few times. This sequence joins TRBV2 and TRBJ2-3, with TRBD2 identical over 10 bases. The V gene end was trimmed by 8 bases and the J gene end by 5 bases; junction bases not matched to a gene: 10. The germline V gene has CDR1 SNHLY and CDR2 FYNNEI. This CDR3 has 15 amino acids. The CDR3 loop reads CASGVSGGAGDTQYF. The CDR3, as DNA: TGTGCCAGCGGAGTAAGCGGGGGGGCGGGAGATACGCAGTATTTT. Combining the CDR3 with reference TRBV2 and TRBJ2-3 gives the whole variable domain EPEVTQTPSHQVTQMGQEVILRCVPISNHLYFYWYRQILGQKVEFLVSFYNNEISEKSEIFDDQFSVERPDGSNFTLKIRSTKLEDSAMYFCASGVSGGAGDTQYFGPGTRLTVL.

The genes are TRBV19 and TRBJ1-5, with D possibly TRBD1 on 6 matching bases. This CDR3 comprises 15 residues. The V end was cut by 3 bases, the J end by 3 bases, with 12 bases between. Germline CDR1 LNHDA, CDR2 SQIVND (reference sequence). The DNA for the CDR3 is TGTGCCAGTAGTATCGCCAGGGGAGTCAATCAGCCCCAGCATTTT. Protein sequence: CASSIARGVNQPQHF.